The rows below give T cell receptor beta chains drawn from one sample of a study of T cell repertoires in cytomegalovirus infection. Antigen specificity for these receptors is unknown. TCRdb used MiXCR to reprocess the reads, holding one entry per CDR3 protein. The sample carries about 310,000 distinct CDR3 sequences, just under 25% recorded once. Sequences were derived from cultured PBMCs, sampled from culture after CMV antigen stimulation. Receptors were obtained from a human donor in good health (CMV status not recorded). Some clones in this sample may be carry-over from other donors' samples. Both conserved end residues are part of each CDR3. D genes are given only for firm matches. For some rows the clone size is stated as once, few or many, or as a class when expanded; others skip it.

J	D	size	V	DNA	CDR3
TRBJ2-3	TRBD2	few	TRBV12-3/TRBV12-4	TGTGCCAGCAGTTCTACTACTAGCGGGAGCGCGCTCACAAATACGCAGTATTTT	CASSSTTSGSALTNTQYF
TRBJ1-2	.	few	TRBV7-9	TGTGCCAGCACCGCCGGGGGTGGCTATGGCTACACCTTC	CASTAGGGYGYTF
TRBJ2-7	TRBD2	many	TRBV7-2	TGTGCCAGCAGTCAGACGGGGGGGCCCCACGAGCAGTACTTC	CASSQTGGPHEQYF
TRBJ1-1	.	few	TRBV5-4	TGTGCCAGCAGCTTGTTGTCAGGGCGTCGCGACACTGAAGCTTTCTTT	CASSLLSGRRDTEAFF
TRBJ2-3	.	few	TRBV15	TGTGCCACCAGCAGACAGCGAGAATATACGCAGTATTTT	CATSRQREYTQYF
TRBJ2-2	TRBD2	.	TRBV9	TGTGCCAGCAAGCGTACCCCTAGCGGGAGCTCAGGGGAGCTGTTTTTT	CASKRTPSGSSGELFF
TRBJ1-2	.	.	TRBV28	TGTGCCAGCAGTTTTGGCCGGACAGGCTACACCTTC	CASSFGRTGYTF
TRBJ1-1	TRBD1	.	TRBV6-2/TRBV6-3	TGTGCCAGCAGTAGACTTGGGGACAGGATATCGAACACTGAAGCTTTCTTT	CASSRLGDRISNTEAFF
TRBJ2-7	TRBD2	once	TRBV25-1	TGTGCCAGCAAATCGAGCGGGAGCTCCTACGAGCAGTACTTC	CASKSSGSSYEQYF
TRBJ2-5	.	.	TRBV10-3	TGTGCCGCAGAACGGACAGAGGAAGAGACCCAGTACTTC	CAAERTEEETQYF
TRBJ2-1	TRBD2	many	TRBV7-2	TGTGCCAGCAGCGGCACTAGCGGACTAAGCTACAATGAGCAGTTCTTC	CASSGTSGLSYNEQFF
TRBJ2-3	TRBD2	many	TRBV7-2	TGTGCCAGCAGCTTAAGGGCGGGAGTCACAGATACGCAGTATTTT	CASSLRAGVTDTQYF
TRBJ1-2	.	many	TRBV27	TGTGCCAGCAGTTTATCCCGGGAGTATGGCTACACCTTC	CASSLSREYGYTF
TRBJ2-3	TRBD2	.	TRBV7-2	TGTGCCAGCCACCCGGGGGGATCTAGCACAGATACGCAGTATTTT	CASHPGGSSTDTQYF
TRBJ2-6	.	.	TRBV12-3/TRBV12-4	TGTGCCAGCAGTCCGGCCCACTCTGGGGCCAACGTCCTGACTTTC	CASSPAHSGANVLTF
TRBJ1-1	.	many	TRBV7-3	TGTGCCAGCAGCCTTCAGGGTTACACTGAAGCTTTCTTT	CASSLQGYTEAFF
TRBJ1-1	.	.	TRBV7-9	TGTGCCAGCAGCTTAGCTCAGGGGAAAAGTACTGAAGCTTTCTTT	CASSLAQGKSTEAFF
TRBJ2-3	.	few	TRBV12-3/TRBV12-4	TGTGCCAGCAGTTTAGGTACGCAGTATTTT	CASSLGTQYF
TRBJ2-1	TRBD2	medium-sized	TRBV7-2	TGTGCCAGCAGCCGCGTACGGACTAGCGGGAGGGCCGGAAACAATGAGCAGTTCTTC	CASSRVRTSGRAGNNEQFF
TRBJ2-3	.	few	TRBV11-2	TGTGCCAGCAGCTTATTTGTGGGACCCACAGATACGCAGTATTTT	CASSLFVGPTDTQYF
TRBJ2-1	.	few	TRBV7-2	TGTGCCAGCAGATTAGATGCGGAGGCCCTCTTC	CASRLDAEALF
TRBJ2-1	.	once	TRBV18	TGTGCCAGCTCTGGGGATATTTCCTACAATGAGCAGTTCTTC	CASSGDISYNEQFF
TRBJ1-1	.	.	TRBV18	TGTGCCAGCTCACCGGACAGTAACACTGAAGCTTTCTTT	CASSPDSNTEAFF
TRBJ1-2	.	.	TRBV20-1	TGCAGTGCTAGAGGTGCGGGAAACTATGGCTACACCTTC	CSARGAGNYGYTF
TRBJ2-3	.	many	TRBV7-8	TGTGCCAGCAGCTACCAATTGATTGGCACAGATACGCAGTATTTT	CASSYQLIGTDTQYF
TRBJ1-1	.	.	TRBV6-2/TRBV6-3	TGTGCCAGCAGTTACTCGAAGGGGCCGGCTGAAGCTTTCTTT	CASSYSKGPAEAFF
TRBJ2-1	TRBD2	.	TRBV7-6	TGTGCCAGCAGCTCAGCGGGAAGCTACAATGAGCAGTTCTTC	CASSSAGSYNEQFF
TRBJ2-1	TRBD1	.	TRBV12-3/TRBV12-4	TGTGCCAGCAGAGACAGGGGGGAGCAGTTCTTC	CASRDRGEQFF
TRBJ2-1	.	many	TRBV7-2	TGTGCCAGCAGCCCCCACCAGGCGGGACCCTCCTACAATGAGCAGTTCTTC	CASSPHQAGPSYNEQFF
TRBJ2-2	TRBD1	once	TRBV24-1	TGTGCCACCACGGGACAGGGGGTCCCCGGGGAGCTGTTTTTT	CATTGQGVPGELFF
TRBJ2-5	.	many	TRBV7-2	TGTGCCAGCAGCTTAAAGGCTAGGGCAGAGACCCAGTACTTC	CASSLKARAETQYF
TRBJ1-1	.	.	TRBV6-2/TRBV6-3	TGTGCCAGCAGTTACTCCTATTCCACTGAAGCTTTCTTT	CASSYSYSTEAFF
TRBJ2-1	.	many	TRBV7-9	TGTGCCAGCAGCTCGCTAGCGAACTCCTACAATGAGCAGTTCTTC	CASSSLANSYNEQFF
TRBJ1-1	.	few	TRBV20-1	TGCAGTGCTAACATGATTTTGGGCAGACCGGACGAAGCTTTCTTT	CSANMILGRPDEAFF
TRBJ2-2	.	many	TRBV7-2	TGTGCCAGCAGCGCCCGACCGGGAGACCCCGGGGAGCTGTTTTTT	CASSARPGDPGELFF
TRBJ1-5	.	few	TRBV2	TGTGCCAGCAGTGAGCGCGGCTATAGCAATCAGCCCCAGCATTTT	CASSERGYSNQPQHF
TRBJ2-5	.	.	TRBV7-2	TGTGCCAGCAGCTCACGGGGCACAAGCGCAAAGACCCAGTACTTC	CASSSRGTSAKTQYF
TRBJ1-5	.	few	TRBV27	TGTGCCAGCAGTTTATTCAGGGCAAACAATCAGCCCCAGCATTTT	CASSLFRANNQPQHF
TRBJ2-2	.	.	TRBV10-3	TGTGCCATCACCGGAAGGGACAAGGGTAACGGGGAGCTGTTTTTT	CAITGRDKGNGELFF
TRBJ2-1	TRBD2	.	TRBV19	TGTGCCAGTAAGGGCCTAGCGGGACTCAATGAGCAGTTCTTC	CASKGLAGLNEQFF
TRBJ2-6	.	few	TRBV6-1	TGTGCCTCCTCTGGGGCCAACGTCCTGACTTTC	CASSGANVLTF
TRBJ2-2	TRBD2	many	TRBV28	TGTGCCAGCAGAGGGGGGCTAGCGGGGATCACCGGGGAGCTGTTTTTT	CASRGGLAGITGELFF
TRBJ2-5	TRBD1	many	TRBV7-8	TGTGCCAGCAGCCCGGACAGGGTATTCGCCGAGACCCAGTACTTC	CASSPDRVFAETQYF
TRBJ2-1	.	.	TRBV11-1	TGTGCCAGCAGCTTGTCCGGACTACCTATCAATGAGCAGTTCTTC	CASSLSGLPINEQFF
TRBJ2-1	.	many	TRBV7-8	TGTGCCAGCAAGCTCACCCGGTTCTGGAATGAGCAGTTCTTC	CASKLTRFWNEQFF
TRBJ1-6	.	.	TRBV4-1	TGCGCCAGCAGCCAAGATTGGGGATCACCCCTCCACTTT	CASSQDWGSPLHF